These T cell receptor beta chains were read from a single sample in a study of radiotherapy plus CTLA-4 blockade in lung cancer. Some clones are missing from TCRdb's copy, which holds only in-frame ones; the method was immunoSEQ multiplex PCR. The sample has 70,000 to 95,000 clones, about four fifths seen once. The sample in question was peripheral blood, obtained from a patient treated with radiotherapy plus ipilimumab. These receptors were taken from a human donor with non-small cell lung cancer that progressed on radiotherapy plus ipilimumab. CDR3s include the opening cysteine and the closing phenylalanine or tryptophan. Fields, in order: J gene, clone size, V gene, D gene, CDR3 protein, CDR3 DNA. A D gene is named only where the DNA matches it firmly. Expanded clones are given a class, and other clones once, few, many or no size at all.

j_call: TRBJ1-3
clone_size: -
v_call: TRBV4-3
d_call: -
cdr3_aa: CASSQNLLRVSGNTIYF
cdr3_nt: TGCGCCAGCAGCCAAAATCTCCTGAGGGTGTCCGGAAACACCATATATTTT

j_call: TRBJ1-5
clone_size: -
v_call: TRBV2
d_call: -
cdr3_aa: CASSAQRGTADQPQHF
cdr3_nt: TGTGCCAGCAGTGCTCAACGGGGGACCGCCGATCAGCCCCAGCATTTT

j_call: TRBJ2-7
clone_size: few
v_call: TRBV4-3
d_call: TRBD2
cdr3_aa: CASSQASGGSYEQYF
cdr3_nt: TGCGCCAGCAGCCAAGCTAGCGGGGGCTCCTACGAGCAGTACTTC

j_call: TRBJ1-2
clone_size: few
v_call: TRBV19
d_call: -
cdr3_aa: CASSMSGSGPYGYTF
cdr3_nt: TGTGCCAGTAGTATGTCGGGATCGGGTCCCTATGGCTACACCTTC

j_call: TRBJ2-7
clone_size: once
v_call: TRBV27
d_call: TRBD1
cdr3_aa: CASSLVAGGHYEQYF
cdr3_nt: TGTGCCAGCAGTTTAGTGGCAGGGGGACACTACGAGCAGTACTTC

j_call: TRBJ1-2
clone_size: -
v_call: TRBV5-1
d_call: -
cdr3_aa: CASSSGTLNRDGYTF
cdr3_nt: TGCGCCAGCAGCAGCGGAACACTAAACAGGGATGGCTACACCTTC

j_call: TRBJ2-2
clone_size: -
v_call: TRBV13
d_call: TRBD2
cdr3_aa: CASSSLGRVAGGPRGTGELFF
cdr3_nt: TGTGCCAGCAGCTCCCTTGGGAGGGTAGCGGGAGGGCCTAGGGGCACCGGGGAGCTGTTTTTT

j_call: TRBJ2-7
clone_size: -
v_call: TRBV19
d_call: -
cdr3_aa: CASSQPGPYEQYF
cdr3_nt: TGTGCCAGTAGCCAGCCCGGCCCCTACGAGCAGTACTTC

j_call: TRBJ2-5
clone_size: -
v_call: TRBV9
d_call: -
cdr3_aa: CASSPGQPGETQYF
cdr3_nt: TGTGCCAGCAGCCCCGGACAGCCCGGAGAGACCCAGTACTTC

j_call: TRBJ1-1
clone_size: -
v_call: TRBV5-1
d_call: TRBD1
cdr3_aa: CASSLGQGFTEAFF
cdr3_nt: TGCGCCAGCAGCTTGGGACAGGGCTTTACTGAAGCTTTCTTT

j_call: TRBJ2-7
clone_size: -
v_call: TRBV20-1
d_call: -
cdr3_aa: CSARDLTQPYF
cdr3_nt: TGCAGTGCTAGAGATTTGACACAGCCGTACTTC

j_call: TRBJ1-1
clone_size: -
v_call: TRBV30
d_call: -
cdr3_aa: CACRRSTEAFF
cdr3_nt: TGTGCCTGCAGGAGGTCCACTGAAGCTTTCTTT

j_call: TRBJ2-7
clone_size: -
v_call: TRBV28
d_call: TRBD1
cdr3_aa: CASSLPKNRGYEQYF
cdr3_nt: TGTGCCAGCAGCTTGCCCAAAAACAGGGGCTACGAGCAGTACTTC

j_call: TRBJ2-2
clone_size: -
v_call: TRBV11-3
d_call: -
cdr3_aa: CASSLVGTGELFF
cdr3_nt: TGTGCCAGCAGCCTCGTCGGCACCGGGGAGCTGTTTTTT

j_call: TRBJ1-1
clone_size: few
v_call: TRBV7-8
d_call: -
cdr3_aa: CASRGVGLMNTEAFF
cdr3_nt: TGTGCCAGCAGAGGCGTGGGGCTCATGAACACTGAAGCTTTCTTT

j_call: TRBJ1-1
clone_size: -
v_call: TRBV5-5
d_call: -
cdr3_aa: CASTLLRGGEAFF
cdr3_nt: TGTGCCAGCACCCTGTTGAGGGGTGGTGAAGCTTTCTTT

j_call: TRBJ2-3
clone_size: -
v_call: TRBV9
d_call: -
cdr3_aa: CASSADFRTDTQYF
cdr3_nt: TGTGCCAGCAGCGCCGATTTTAGAACAGATACGCAGTATTTT

j_call: TRBJ2-7
clone_size: -
v_call: TRBV2
d_call: TRBD2
cdr3_aa: CASSWTSGGLGEQYF
cdr3_nt: TGTGCCAGCAGCTGGACTAGCGGGGGGTTGGGGGAGCAGTACTTC

j_call: TRBJ1-4
clone_size: -
v_call: TRBV28
d_call: -
cdr3_aa: CASSLPQGGEKLFF
cdr3_nt: TGTGCCAGCAGTTTACCCCAGGGCGGTGAAAAACTGTTTTTT

j_call: TRBJ1-2
clone_size: -
v_call: TRBV27
d_call: TRBD1
cdr3_aa: CASSPGTGVYGYTF
cdr3_nt: TGTGCCAGCAGCCCTGGGACAGGGGTCTATGGCTACACCTTC

j_call: TRBJ2-7
clone_size: -
v_call: TRBV5-1
d_call: TRBD1
cdr3_aa: CASKHIQGQGERYEQYF
cdr3_nt: TGCGCCAGCAAACATATTCAGGGACAGGGGGAACGCTACGAGCAGTACTTC

j_call: TRBJ2-6
clone_size: few
v_call: TRBV19
d_call: -
cdr3_aa: CASSADVGANVLTF
cdr3_nt: TGTGCCAGTAGTGCGGACGTTGGGGCCAACGTCCTGACTTTC

j_call: TRBJ2-7
clone_size: -
v_call: TRBV7-9
d_call: TRBD1
cdr3_aa: CASSLVRVGTAQREQYF
cdr3_nt: TGTGCCAGCAGCTTAGTTCGCGTGGGGACAGCCCAGCGGGAGCAGTACTTC

j_call: TRBJ2-5
clone_size: -
v_call: TRBV6-5
d_call: TRBD1
cdr3_aa: CASSSQGWQTQYF
cdr3_nt: TGTGCCAGCAGTTCACAGGGGTGGCAGACCCAGTACTTC

j_call: TRBJ1-5
clone_size: -
v_call: TRBV19
d_call: -
cdr3_aa: CASSIMGQFSNQPQHF
cdr3_nt: TGTGCCAGTAGTATCATGGGGCAGTTTTCCAATCAGCCCCAGCATTTT

j_call: TRBJ1-2
clone_size: -
v_call: TRBV14
d_call: TRBD1
cdr3_aa: CASSQDLDRFRYTF
cdr3_nt: TGTGCCAGCAGCCAAGATTTGGACAGGTTTCGTTACACCTTC

j_call: TRBJ2-7
clone_size: -
v_call: TRBV30
d_call: -
cdr3_aa: CAWSVMEGLGYEQYF
cdr3_nt: TGTGCCTGGAGTGTGATGGAGGGTTTAGGGTACGAGCAGTACTTC

j_call: TRBJ2-1
clone_size: -
v_call: TRBV7-9
d_call: -
cdr3_aa: CASSLQDEQFF
cdr3_nt: TGTGCCAGCAGCTTACAGGATGAGCAGTTCTTC

j_call: TRBJ2-2
clone_size: -
v_call: TRBV13
d_call: -
cdr3_aa: CASSSPGRAGTGELFF
cdr3_nt: TGTGCCAGCAGCTCCCCGGGCAGGGCGGGCACCGGGGAGCTGTTTTTT

j_call: TRBJ2-5
clone_size: few
v_call: TRBV6-5
d_call: TRBD1
cdr3_aa: CASSYAGQGWETQYF
cdr3_nt: TGTGCCAGCAGTTACGCGGGACAGGGGTGGGAGACCCAGTACTTC

j_call: TRBJ1-2
clone_size: -
v_call: TRBV4-2
d_call: -
cdr3_aa: CASSQENLLGDYTF
cdr3_nt: TGTGCCAGCAGCCAAGAAAATCTACTTGGTGACTACACCTTC

j_call: TRBJ2-2
clone_size: -
v_call: TRBV19
d_call: TRBD2
cdr3_aa: CASSSGGAGTGELFF
cdr3_nt: TGTGCCAGTAGTAGCGGGGGGGCCGGCACCGGGGAGCTGTTTTTT

j_call: TRBJ2-4
clone_size: -
v_call: TRBV5-1
d_call: -
cdr3_aa: CASSLGPGLAKNIQYF
cdr3_nt: TGCGCCAGCAGCTTGGGGCCAGGCCTAGCCAAAAACATTCAGTACTTC

j_call: TRBJ1-4
clone_size: -
v_call: TRBV18
d_call: -
cdr3_aa: CASSPSRLGPSNEKLFF
cdr3_nt: TGTGCCAGCTCACCATCCAGGTTGGGACCAAGTAATGAAAAACTGTTTTTT

j_call: TRBJ2-7
clone_size: -
v_call: TRBV10-3
d_call: TRBD2
cdr3_aa: CAIRSGRDSYEQYF
cdr3_nt: TGTGCCATCAGAAGTGGGAGGGACTCCTACGAGCAGTACTTC

j_call: TRBJ2-3
clone_size: -
v_call: TRBV9
d_call: TRBD2
cdr3_aa: CASSVWSSGDTQYF
cdr3_nt: TGTGCCAGCAGCGTATGGTCTAGCGGGGATACGCAGTATTTT

j_call: TRBJ1-5
clone_size: -
v_call: TRBV30
d_call: -
cdr3_aa: CAWSVMGGLNQPQHF
cdr3_nt: TGTGCCTGGAGTGTGATGGGGGGCCTCAATCAGCCCCAGCATTTT

j_call: TRBJ2-7
clone_size: -
v_call: TRBV7-2
d_call: -
cdr3_aa: CASSLDLGEQYF
cdr3_nt: TGTGCCAGCAGCTTAGACCTAGGCGAGCAGTACTTC

j_call: TRBJ2-7
clone_size: -
v_call: TRBV7-9
d_call: -
cdr3_aa: CASSTRVSYEQYF
cdr3_nt: TGTGCCAGCAGCACCAGGGTAAGCTACGAGCAGTACTTC

j_call: TRBJ2-7
clone_size: -
v_call: TRBV7-9
d_call: -
cdr3_aa: CASSPDRGSYEQYF
cdr3_nt: TGTGCCAGCAGTCCTGATCGGGGTTCCTACGAGCAGTACTTC

j_call: TRBJ1-1
clone_size: -
v_call: TRBV6-1
d_call: -
cdr3_aa: CASSVGRVTTEAFF
cdr3_nt: TGTGCCAGCAGTGTCGGTCGGGTTACCACTGAAGCTTTCTTT

j_call: TRBJ2-1
clone_size: -
v_call: TRBV2
d_call: -
cdr3_aa: CASSPPGQYEQFF
cdr3_nt: TGTGCCAGCTCTCCCCCCGGCCAATATGAGCAGTTCTTC

j_call: TRBJ2-1
clone_size: -
v_call: TRBV7-3
d_call: TRBD2
cdr3_aa: CASSPGGGNEQFF
cdr3_nt: TGTGCCAGCAGCCCGGGGGGAGGCAATGAGCAGTTCTTC

j_call: TRBJ1-3
clone_size: few
v_call: TRBV6-6
d_call: -
cdr3_aa: CASSLIQRSSGNTIYF
cdr3_nt: TGTGCCAGCAGTCTTATCCAACGAAGCTCTGGAAACACCATATATTTT

j_call: TRBJ1-1
clone_size: once
v_call: TRBV27
d_call: TRBD1
cdr3_aa: CASSRDRRMNTEAFF
cdr3_nt: TGTGCCAGCAGTCGGGACAGGAGAATGAACACTGAAGCTTTCTTT

j_call: TRBJ2-4
clone_size: -
v_call: TRBV10-1
d_call: TRBD1
cdr3_aa: CASPTGPEDIQYF
cdr3_nt: TGCGCCAGCCCGACAGGGCCAGAGGACATTCAGTACTTC

j_call: TRBJ1-2
clone_size: once
v_call: TRBV29-1
d_call: TRBD1
cdr3_aa: CSVEGPDRGRNYGYTF
cdr3_nt: TGCAGCGTTGAAGGGCCGGACAGGGGACGTAACTATGGCTACACCTTC

j_call: TRBJ2-1
clone_size: -
v_call: TRBV5-1
d_call: TRBD2
cdr3_aa: CASSLGPGGPNNEQFF
cdr3_nt: TGCGCCAGCAGCTTGGGTCCGGGAGGGCCTAACAATGAGCAGTTCTTC

j_call: TRBJ2-2
clone_size: once
v_call: TRBV11-3
d_call: -
cdr3_aa: CASSFQGTGELFF
cdr3_nt: TGTGCCAGCAGCTTCCAGGGAACCGGGGAGCTGTTTTTT

j_call: TRBJ2-1
clone_size: -
v_call: TRBV7-7
d_call: TRBD2
cdr3_aa: CASSLTAGATYNEQFF
cdr3_nt: TGTGCTAGCAGCTTAACGGCGGGAGCGACCTACAATGAGCAGTTCTTC

j_call: TRBJ2-1
clone_size: -
v_call: TRBV9
d_call: TRBD2
cdr3_aa: CASTGRETHNEQFF
cdr3_nt: TGTGCCAGCACGGGGCGGGAGACCCACAATGAGCAGTTCTTC

j_call: TRBJ1-1
clone_size: -
v_call: TRBV6-1
d_call: -
cdr3_aa: CASSELGGGTEAFF
cdr3_nt: TGTGCCAGCAGTGAACTCGGGGGCGGGACTGAAGCTTTCTTT